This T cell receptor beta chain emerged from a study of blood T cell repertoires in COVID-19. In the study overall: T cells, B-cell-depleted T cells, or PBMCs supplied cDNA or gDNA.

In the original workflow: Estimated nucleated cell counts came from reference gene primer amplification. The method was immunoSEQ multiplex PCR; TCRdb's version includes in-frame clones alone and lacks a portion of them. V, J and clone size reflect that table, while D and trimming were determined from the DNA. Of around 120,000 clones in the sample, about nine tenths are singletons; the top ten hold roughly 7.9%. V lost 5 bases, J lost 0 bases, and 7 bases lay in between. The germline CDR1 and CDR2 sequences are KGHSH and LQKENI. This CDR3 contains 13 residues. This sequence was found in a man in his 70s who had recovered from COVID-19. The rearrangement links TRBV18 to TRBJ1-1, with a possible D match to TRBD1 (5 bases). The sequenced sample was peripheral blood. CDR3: CASSGGMNTEAFF. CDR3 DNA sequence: TGTGCCAGCTCAGGGGGGATGAACACTGAAGCTTTCTTT.